A single T cell receptor beta chain is shown here with its context. A v3.0 immunoSEQ assay was performed at survey level. Using immunoSEQ multiplex PCR, the repertoire was profiled, and TCRdb retains in-frame clones only, with some absent. The table lists 20,000 to 25,000 clones, roughly 84% of them singletons, with 7.5% to 9.5% in the top ten. The data were obtained in a study of long-term antiretroviral therapy in people with HIV. CDR1 and CDR2 from the germline V gene are SGHNT and YYREEE (reference sequence). V was shortened by 5 bases and J by 6 bases, with 8 bases between the two germline ends. CDR3 length equals 11 residues.

The clonotype originates from a man between 18 and 35 years old with HIV. This material consisted of unsorted PBMCs, taken 0.2 years before starting antiretroviral therapy. V and J are TRBV5-4 and TRBJ1-1, with D maybe TRBD1 (6 bases). The CDR3 protein is CASRGGSEAFF. As DNA, the CDR3 is TGTGCCAGCAGAGGGGGTTCTGAAGCTTTCTTT.